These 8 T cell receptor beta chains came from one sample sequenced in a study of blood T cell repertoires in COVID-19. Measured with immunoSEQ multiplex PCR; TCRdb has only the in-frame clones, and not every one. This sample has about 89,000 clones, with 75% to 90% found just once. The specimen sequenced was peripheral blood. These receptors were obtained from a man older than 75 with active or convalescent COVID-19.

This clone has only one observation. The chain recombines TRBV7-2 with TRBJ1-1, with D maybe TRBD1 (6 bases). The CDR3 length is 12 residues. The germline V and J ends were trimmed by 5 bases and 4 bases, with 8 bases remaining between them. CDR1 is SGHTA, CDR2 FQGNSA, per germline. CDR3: CASSPDSTEAFF. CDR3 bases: TGTGCCAGCAGCCCGGACAGCACTGAAGCTTTCTTT.

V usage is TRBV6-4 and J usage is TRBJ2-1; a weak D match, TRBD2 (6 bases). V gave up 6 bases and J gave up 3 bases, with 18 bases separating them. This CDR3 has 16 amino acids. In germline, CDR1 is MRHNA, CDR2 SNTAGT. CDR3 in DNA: TGTGCCAGCAGCCCGGCCTGGGGCGGGAACTACAATGAGCAGTTCTTC. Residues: CASSPAWGGNYNEQFF.

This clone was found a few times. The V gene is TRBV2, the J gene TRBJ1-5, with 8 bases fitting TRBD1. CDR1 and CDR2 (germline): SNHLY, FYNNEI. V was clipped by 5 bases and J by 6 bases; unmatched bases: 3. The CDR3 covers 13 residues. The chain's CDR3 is CASSSDRGQPQHF. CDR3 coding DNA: TGTGCCAGCAGTTCTGACAGGGGTCAGCCCCAGCATTTT. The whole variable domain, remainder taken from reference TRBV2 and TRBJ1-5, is EPEVTQTPSHQVTQMGQEVILRCVPISNHLYFYWYRQILGQKVEFLVSFYNNEISEKSEIFDDQFSVERPDGSNFTLKIRSTKLEDSAMYFCASSSDRGQPQHFGDGTRLSIL.

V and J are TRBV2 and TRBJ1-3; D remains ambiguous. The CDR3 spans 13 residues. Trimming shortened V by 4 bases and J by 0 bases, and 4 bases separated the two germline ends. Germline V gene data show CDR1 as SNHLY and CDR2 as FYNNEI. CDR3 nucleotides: TGTGCCAGCAGTGCCAACTCTGGAAACACCATATATTTT. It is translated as CASSANSGNTIYF.

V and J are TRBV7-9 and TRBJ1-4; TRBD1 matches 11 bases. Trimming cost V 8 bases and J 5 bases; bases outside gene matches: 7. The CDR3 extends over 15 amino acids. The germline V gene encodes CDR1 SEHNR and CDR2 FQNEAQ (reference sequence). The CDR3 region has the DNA TGTGCCAGCCTGGGACAGGGGGGAGAGAATGAAAAACTGTTTTTT. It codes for CASLGQGGENEKLFF.

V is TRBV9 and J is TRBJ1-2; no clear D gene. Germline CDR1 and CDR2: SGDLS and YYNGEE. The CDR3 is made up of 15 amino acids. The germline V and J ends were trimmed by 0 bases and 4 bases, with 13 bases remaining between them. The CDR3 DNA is TGTGCCAGCAGCGTAGCGGCAGGCTTTGGCTATGGCTACACCTTC. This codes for CASSVAAGFGYGYTF.

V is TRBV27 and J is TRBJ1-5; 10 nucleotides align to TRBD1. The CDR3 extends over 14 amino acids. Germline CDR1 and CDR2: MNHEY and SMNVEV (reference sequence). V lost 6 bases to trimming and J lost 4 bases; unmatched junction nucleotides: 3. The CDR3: CASSQDRGNQPQHF. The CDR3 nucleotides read TGTGCCAGCAGCCAGGACAGGGGGAATCAGCCCCAGCATTTT.

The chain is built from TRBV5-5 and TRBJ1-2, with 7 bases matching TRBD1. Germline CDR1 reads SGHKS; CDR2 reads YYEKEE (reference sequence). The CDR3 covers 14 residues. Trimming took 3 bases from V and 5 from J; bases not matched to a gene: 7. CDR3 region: CASSSTGLEYGYTF. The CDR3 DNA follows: TGTGCCAGCAGCTCGACAGGGCTGGAGTATGGCTACACCTTC.